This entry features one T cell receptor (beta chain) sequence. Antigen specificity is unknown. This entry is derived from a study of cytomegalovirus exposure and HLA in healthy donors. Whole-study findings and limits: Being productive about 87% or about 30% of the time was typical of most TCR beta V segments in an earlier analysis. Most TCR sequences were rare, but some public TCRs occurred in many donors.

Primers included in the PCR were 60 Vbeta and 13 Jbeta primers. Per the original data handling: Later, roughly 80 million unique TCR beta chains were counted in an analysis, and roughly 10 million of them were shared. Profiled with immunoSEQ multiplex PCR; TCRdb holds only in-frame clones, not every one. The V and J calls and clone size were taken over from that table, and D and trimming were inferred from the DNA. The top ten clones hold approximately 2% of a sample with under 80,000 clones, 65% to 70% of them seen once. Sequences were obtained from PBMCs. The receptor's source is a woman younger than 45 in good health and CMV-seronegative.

The CDR3 DNA reads as TGTGCCAGCAGCTCCCGACAGGGAGTGAACACTGAAGCTTTCTTT. Its translation: CASSSRQGVNTEAFF. The chain employs TRBV7-9 and TRBJ1-1; 7 bases are a match to TRBD1. Germline values: CDR1 SEHNR, CDR2 FQNEAQ (reference sequence). Trimming at V came to 4 bases and at J to 0 bases, leaving 5 bases not matched to a gene. This CDR3 has 15 residues.